These 32 T cell receptor beta chains were all obtained from the same sample, sequenced in a study of T cell responses to AZD1222 COVID-19 vaccine. Here immunoSEQ multiplex PCR was the method, and the copy in TCRdb shows in-frame clones only, minus some. The sample consists of 89,000 or so clones, around 84% of them appearing once. The sample here was peripheral blood, taken 28 days after the second AZD1222 dose. These receptors were taken from an adult who received the AZD1222 COVID-19 vaccine.

The CDR3 protein is CASSASGRWSYEQYF. In DNA form, the CDR3 reads TGTGCCAGCAGTGCTTCGGGCCGCTGGTCCTACGAGCAGTACTTC. The genes are TRBV25-1 and TRBJ2-7, with D uncertain. V shed 4 bases and J shed 1 base, with 14 bases lying between them. The V gene's germline CDR1 is MGHDK and CDR2 SYGVNS. The CDR3 is 15 amino acids.

The chain joins TRBV6-1 to TRBJ1-1; tentative D call: TRBD1 (6 bases). V was trimmed by 1 base and J by 3 bases, leaving 12 bases between them. Germline lookup yields CDR1 MNHNS and CDR2 SASEGT. The CDR3 totals 15 residues. The CDR3: CASSEGGGWDTEAFF. The CDR3 DNA reads TGTGCCAGCAGTGAAGGAGGGGGTTGGGACACTGAAGCTTTCTTT.

The chain combines TRBV7-9 with TRBJ1-5; D gene uncertain. The V gene lost 4 bases and the J gene lost 9 bases, with 10 bases spanning the gap. Germline assignment: CDR1 SEHNR and CDR2 FQNEAQ (reference sequence). This CDR3 comprises 12 residues. The CDR3 DNA follows: TGTGCCAGCAGCTCAACCCCTGGGCCCCAGCATTTT. Protein: CASSSTPGPQHF.

The chain is built from TRBV6-5 and TRBJ2-1, with TRBD1 matching 8 bases. The CDR3 runs to 14 residues. The V and J ends lost 7 bases and 2 bases, in that order; junction bases with no gene match: 4. In germline, CDR1 is MNHEY, CDR2 SVGAGI. The DNA for the CDR3 is TGTGCCAGCACACCGGGACAGGCCTACAATGAGCAGTTCTTC. The encoded protein is CASTPGQAYNEQFF.

This clone has only a few counts. CDR3 sequence reads: CASSQGQGTNYGYTF. CDR3 nucleotide sequence: TGTGCCAGCAGTCAAGGACAGGGGACTAACTATGGCTACACCTTC. V and J are TRBV28 and TRBJ1-2; 9 nucleotides match TRBD1. CDR3 length equals 15 residues. J gave up 0 bases and V 5 bases, and 4 bases lay outside the gene matches. Germline loops: CDR1 MDHEN, CDR2 SYDVKM.

J is TRBJ2-7 and V is TRBV10-3; tentatively, D is TRBD1 or TRBD2 (5 bases each). This CDR3 comprises 12 residues. V lost 4 bases and J lost 5, with 9 bases in between. Germline V CDR1 and CDR2: ENHRY, SYGVKD. The CDR3 bases are TGTGCCATCAGTGTGAGGGGTGACGAGCAGTACTTC. This gives the protein CAISVRGDEQYF.

J is TRBJ2-2 and V is TRBV2, with D perhaps TRBD1 (5 bases). CDR1 is SNHLY and CDR2 is FYNNEI in the germline V gene. Trimming shortened V by 1 base and J by 6 bases, and 6 bases separated the two germline ends. The CDR3 has 13 residues. The DNA of the CDR3 is TGTGCCAGCAGTGAAGGGGGCCCCGGGGAGCTGTTTTTT. Its translation is CASSEGGPGELFF.

The V and J genes are TRBV19 and TRBJ1-5; TRBD1 is a possible D gene (5 bases). The CDR3 extends over 16 amino acids. Between the trimmed V and J ends, which lost 3 bases and 0 bases, there was a span of 12 bases. Germline assignment: CDR1 LNHDA and CDR2 SQIVND (reference sequence). The chain's CDR3 is CASSMWQGGSNQPQHF. The CDR3 DNA reads as TGTGCCAGTAGTATGTGGCAGGGAGGTAGCAATCAGCCCCAGCATTTT.

This clone appeared a few times. This chain links TRBV9 with TRBJ2-3; D is perhaps TRBD1 or TRBD2 (5 bases each). Trimming cost V 2 bases and J 3 bases, with 10 bases left between them. The CDR3 sequence is 14 residues long. Germline V gives CDR1 SGDLS, CDR2 YYNGEE. The CDR3 loop is CASSVRDGTDTQYF. DNA for the CDR3: TGTGCCAGCAGCGTCAGGGACGGAACAGATACGCAGTATTTT.

The chain recombines TRBV6-1 with TRBJ2-7; D is ambiguous. Germline V gives CDR1 MNHNS, CDR2 SASEGT. Trimming took 3 bases from V and 2 from J, leaving 8 bases between them. CDR3 size: 13 residues. CDR3 loop: CASSDPGPYEQYF. The CDR3, as DNA: TGTGCCAGCAGTGACCCTGGACCCTACGAGCAGTACTTC.

The count of this clone is one. This chain joins TRBV11-3 and TRBJ1-6; TRBD1 might be the D (5 bases). In germline, CDR1 is SGHNT, CDR2 YENEEA. This CDR3 has 13 residues. Trimming pared 5 bases from V and 7 bases from J, leaving 9 bases between. This chain's CDR3 is CASSKGTNSPLHF. The CDR3 coding sequence is TGTGCCAGCAGCAAGGGGACGAATTCACCCCTCCACTTT.

V is TRBV9 and J is TRBJ2-5, with unresolved D. Germline V gives CDR1 SGDLS, CDR2 YYNGEE. There are 12 residues in the CDR3. The V gene lost 3 bases and the J gene lost 5 bases, with 8 bases spanning the gap. For the CDR3, the DNA is TGTGCCAGCAGCGCGGGTAGGGAGACCCAGTACTTC. This encodes CASSAGRETQYF.

The rearrangement links TRBV29-1 to TRBJ2-3; TRBD2 agrees at 12 bases. V gave up 4 bases and J gave up 4 bases; unmatched junction bases: 3. This CDR3 is 14 amino acids long. Germline V CDR1 and CDR2: SQVTM, ANQGSEA. For the CDR3, the DNA is TGCAGCGTTGTACTAGCGGGAGGCCCAGATACGCAGTATTTT. Its translation: CSVVLAGGPDTQYF.

The chain joins TRBV12-5 to TRBJ2-2, with 7 bases aligning to TRBD1. The CDR3 sequence is 15 residues long. Germline CDR1 LGHNT, CDR2 FRNRAP. Trimming took 1 base from V and 4 from J; bases not matched to a gene: 3. The CDR3 nucleotides read TGTGCTAGTGGTTTGGCCACAGGGGCCACCGGGGAGCTGTTTTTT. Its translation is CASGLATGATGELFF.

The chain has TRBV12-3 or TRBV12-4 and TRBJ1-4; D call uncertain. This CDR3 is built from 11 residues. Between the trimmed V and J ends, which lost 3 bases and 10 bases, there was a span of 6 bases. CDR3 sequence: CASSFAGKLFF. CDR3 in DNA: TGTGCCAGCAGTTTCGCCGGAAAACTGTTTTTT.

On this clone itself: Within the sample, other DNA sequences also encode this same CDR3. The chain has TRBV6-1 and TRBJ2-1; possibly TRBD1 for D (5 bases). CDR3 length equals 12 residues. Germline CDR1 reads MNHNS; CDR2 reads SASEGT. V dropped 3 bases and J dropped 7 bases, with 7 bases sitting between them. In DNA, the CDR3 is TGTGCCAGCAGTGATCCAGGGAATGAGCAGTTCTTC. Translated, it gives CASSDPGNEQFF.

This sequence joins TRBV14 and TRBJ2-1, with D tentatively TRBD1 or TRBD2 (6 bases each). This CDR3 is 16 amino acids long. V was cut by 4 bases and J by 10 bases, with 23 bases left in between. CDR1 is SGHDN and CDR2 is FVKESK in the germline V gene. The CDR3: CASSLLGGTRSREQFF. CDR3 in DNA: TGTGCCAGCAGCCTCTTGGGCGGGACAAGGAGCCGGGAGCAGTTCTTC.

V is TRBV28 and J is TRBJ2-1; 10 bases are shared with TRBD1. Germline values: CDR1 MDHEN, CDR2 SYDVKM. The CDR3 is made up of 13 amino acids. J gave up 8 bases and V 8 bases, and 6 bases lay outside the gene matches. The CDR3 region has the DNA TGTGCCAGCCGGGGACAGGGGTCTTATGAGCAGTTCTTC. This codes for CASRGQGSYEQFF.

The chain recombines TRBV25-1 with TRBJ1-4, with 7 nucleotides matching TRBD1. From germline, CDR1 is MGHDK and CDR2 SYGVNS. The V gene end was trimmed by 4 bases and the J gene end by 6 bases; junction bases not matched to a gene: 8. The CDR3 extends over 15 amino acids. CDR3 loop: CASSGPGTVDEKLFF. The CDR3 bases are TGTGCCAGCAGTGGCCCCGGGACAGTGGATGAAAAACTGTTTTTT.

The V gene is TRBV11-2, the J gene TRBJ2-1; 10 bases are a match to TRBD2. The germline gives CDR1 SGHAT, CDR2 FQNNGV. The CDR3 covers 14 residues. J lost 13 bases, V lost 1 base, and 7 bases had no gene match. CDR3 sequence reads: CASSLALAGHFQFF. The CDR3 coding sequence is TGTGCCAGCAGCTTAGCACTAGCGGGGCACTTTCAGTTCTTC.

The V gene is TRBV12-3 or TRBV12-4, the J gene TRBJ2-1, with no clear D. The CDR3 runs 11 residues. The V and J ends lost 3 bases and 8 bases respectively, with 5 bases between them. CDR3 loop: CASSFKDEQFF. Here the CDR3 DNA reads TGTGCCAGCAGTTTCAAGGATGAGCAGTTCTTC.

The genes are TRBV10-3 and TRBJ2-3, with D tentatively TRBD2 (6 bases). Germline V gene sequence: CDR1 ENHRY, CDR2 SYGVKD. The CDR3 is made up of 15 amino acids. Trimming removed 6 bases at V and 0 bases at J, with 13 bases between. The CDR3 spells CAIRREPSSTDTQYF. The CDR3 DNA sequence: TGTGCCATCAGGCGGGAACCTAGTAGCACAGATACGCAGTATTTT.

This sequence joins TRBV3-1 (or the pseudogene TRBV3-2) and TRBJ2-7, with 9 bases that match TRBD2. The V gene end was trimmed by 0 bases and the J gene end by 6 bases; junction bases not matched to a gene: 6. The CDR3 contains 15 residues. Germline lookup yields CDR1 LGHDT and CDR2 YNNKEL (reference sequence). The chain's CDR3 is CASSQDISGSGEQYF. DNA for the CDR3: TGTGCCAGCAGCCAAGATATTAGCGGGAGTGGCGAGCAGTACTTC.

The chain carries TRBV7-8 and TRBJ1-2; D gene uncertain. Trimming pared 3 bases from V and 2 bases from J, leaving 10 bases between. In germline, CDR1 is SGHVS, CDR2 FQNEAQ. The CDR3 length is 14 residues. The DNA of the CDR3 is TGTGCCAGCAGCTTCCAAGGGCTCAACTATGGCTACACCTTC. The encoded protein is CASSFQGLNYGYTF.

The V gene is TRBV10-1, the J gene TRBJ2-4; D possibly corresponds to TRBD2 (6 bases). The V gene's germline CDR1 is WNHNN and CDR2 SYGVQD (reference sequence). CDR3 size: 14 residues. V gave up 4 bases and J gave up 2 bases, with 9 bases separating them. In DNA form, the CDR3 reads TGCGCCAGCAGTGCCGGGAGCCCCAAAAACATTCAGTACTTC. Its translation is CASSAGSPKNIQYF.

The rearrangement joins TRBV10-3 to TRBJ2-7; TRBD2 matches 9 bases. The CDR3 covers 15 residues. V shed 3 bases and J 6 bases; nucleotides not matched to a gene: 9. Looked up from germline, CDR1 is ENHRY and CDR2 is SYGVKD. CDR3 sequence: CAISDSGTSSSEQYF. The CDR3 DNA reads TGTGCCATCAGTGATTCCGGGACTAGCTCTTCCGAGCAGTACTTC.

This chain links TRBV14 with TRBJ2-1; D remains ambiguous. CDR1 is SGHDN and CDR2 is FVKESK in the germline V gene. The CDR3 covers 13 residues. V shed 0 bases and J shed 10 bases, with 10 bases lying between them. In DNA form, the CDR3 reads TGTGCCAGCAGCCAAGAGTGGACCCTCGAGCAGTTCTTC. Translation gives CASSQEWTLEQFF.

This sequence joins TRBV7-9 and TRBJ1-2; maybe TRBD1 (6 bases). V dropped 8 bases and J dropped 1 base, with 20 bases sitting between them. The CDR3 is 16 residues long. Germline assignment: CDR1 SEHNR and CDR2 FQNEAQ (reference sequence). CDR3 residues: CASEKGERLFNYGYTF. DNA of the CDR3: TGTGCCAGCGAAAAGGGGGAGCGATTGTTTAACTATGGCTACACCTTC.

This chain connects TRBV7-8 to TRBJ1-4, with a tentative D call TRBD1 (5 bases). CDR1 is SGHVS, CDR2 FQNEAQ, per germline. The CDR3 runs 13 residues. V was shortened by 5 bases and J by 16 bases, with 20 bases between the two germline ends. The CDR3 is CASSPNAGGGSFF. CDR3 in DNA: TGTGCCAGCAGCCCCAACGCGGGGGGGGGTTCGTTTTTT.

This chain connects TRBV5-8 to TRBJ2-1; tentative D call: TRBD2 (5 bases). Trimming stripped 3 bases from V and 0 bases from J, with 10 bases between. CDR1 and CDR2 (germline): SGHTS, YDEGEE. The CDR3 consists of 15 residues. As DNA, the CDR3 is TGTGCCAGCAGCTCCGGGGTCAGCTCCTACAATGAGCAGTTCTTC. Translation gives CASSSGVSSYNEQFF. Looking up the rest from reference TRBV5-8 and TRBJ2-1 gives the full variable domain: EAGVTQSPTHLIKTRGQQATLRCSPISGHTSVYWYQQALGLGLQFLLWYDEGEERNRGNFPPRFSGRQFPNYSSELNVNALELEDSALYLCASSSGVSSYNEQFFGPGTRLTVL.

V is TRBV3-1 (or the pseudogene TRBV3-2) and J is TRBJ2-7, with D unresolved. This CDR3 is 12 amino acids long. CDR1 and CDR2 from the germline V gene are LGHDT and YNNKEL (reference sequence). Trimming took 10 bases from V and 6 from J, leaving 16 bases between them. CDR3 sequence: CATLIWRREQYF. DNA of the CDR3: TGTGCCACCCTCATCTGGCGCCGCGAGCAGTACTTC.

This clone has more than one count but fewer than ten. The V gene is TRBV21-1, the J gene TRBJ1-4. TRBV21-1 constitutes a pseudogene. The CDR3 is made up of 15 amino acids. Written as DNA, the CDR3 is TGTGCCAGCAGCAAAGTTGACGGGGTAAGAGAAAAACTGTTTTTT. This codes for CASSKVDGVREKLFF.